Shown below are 12 T cell receptor beta chains from a single sample sequenced in a study of radiation and T cells in renal cell carcinoma. The protocol was immunoSEQ multiplex PCR, while the TCRdb copy is restricted to in-frame clones and leaves out a portion. The sample shows 120,000 to 150,000 clones, less than 90% of them seen only once. Regarding time point: blood 4 weeks post-SBRT, at nephrectomy. As to treatment: 15 Gy SBRT to primary tumor, nephrectomy 4 weeks later. This sample comprised blood, obtained from a patient whose treatment included radiotherapy and nephrectomy. The receptors were sampled from a woman between 50 and 59 years old with renal cell carcinoma.

The CDR3 bases are TGTGCCAGCAGTGAAGGTGGGTGGGATTCACCCCTCCACTTT. Translating it yields CASSEGGWDSPLHF. The rearrangement uses TRBV2 and TRBJ1-6; D is unclear. Germline V gene lookup returns CDR1 SNHLY and CDR2 FYNNEI. Deletions cut 1 base from V and 8 bases from J, with 9 bases between. This CDR3 has 14 amino acids.

V gene TRBV19 combines with J gene TRBJ2-5; no reliable D call. The V and J ends lost 6 bases and 5 bases respectively, with 10 bases between them. This CDR3 spans 12 amino acids. Germline values: CDR1 LNHDA, CDR2 SQIVND (reference sequence). The CDR3 here is CASSLLGETQYF. CDR3 coding DNA: TGTGCCAGTAGCCTACTGGGGGAGACCCAGTACTTC. The variable domain in full, with the rest retrieved from reference TRBV19 and TRBJ2-5, is DGGITQSPKYLFRKEGQNVTLSCEQNLNHDAMYWYRQDPGQGLRLIYYSQIVNDFQKGDIAEGYSVSREKKESFPLTVTSAQKNPTAFYLCASSLLGETQYFGPGTRLLVL.

J is TRBJ2-5 and V is TRBV2; maybe TRBD1 (6 bases). The germline CDR1 and CDR2 sequences are SNHLY and FYNNEI. Trimming shortened V by 10 bases and J by 5 bases, and 20 bases separated the two germline ends. The CDR3 totals 14 residues. CDR3 region: CANRKDSMVETQYF. The CDR3 nucleotides are TGTGCCAACCGTAAGGACAGTATGGTGGAGACCCAGTACTTC.

The gene calls are TRBV18 and TRBJ2-7; D is unresolved. Trimming removed 4 bases from V and 1 base from J, with 20 bases in between. The CDR3 totals 17 residues. Per the germline V gene, CDR1 is KGHSH and CDR2 is LQKENI. The CDR3: CASSQRPPAVVSYEQYF. The CDR3 DNA is TGTGCCAGCTCACAGCGTCCGCCGGCGGTGGTTTCCTACGAGCAGTACTTC.

The chain has TRBV6-5 and TRBJ1-4; weak D call: TRBD1 (6 bases). V was pared by 4 bases and J by 0 bases, with 9 bases between. CDR3 length equals 15 residues. Germline CDR1 and CDR2: MNHEY and SVGAGI. The CDR3 is CASSLDSATNEKLFF. Written as DNA, the CDR3 is TGTGCCAGCAGTTTGGACAGCGCAACTAATGAAAAACTGTTTTTT.

The V and J genes are TRBV6-6 and TRBJ1-2; D remains ambiguous. The ends were cut back, 9 bases at V and 4 bases at J, with 18 bases in the middle. Germline values: CDR1 MNHNY, CDR2 SVGAGI (reference sequence). CDR3 size: 14 residues. This chain's CDR3 is CASGDKLGAYGYTF. CDR3 DNA sequence: TGTGCCAGTGGGGATAAGTTGGGTGCCTATGGCTACACCTTC.

The chain carries TRBV6-1 and TRBJ2-7; 11 bases line up with TRBD1. The germline CDR1 and CDR2 sequences are MNHNS and SASEGT. The CDR3 runs 15 residues. The V gene end was trimmed by 4 bases and the J gene end by 2 bases; junction bases not matched to a gene: 4. DNA for the CDR3: TGTGCCAGCAGTGCGGGACAGGGGGTACCCTACGAGCAGTACTTC. The encoded protein is CASSAGQGVPYEQYF.

The J gene is TRBJ2-7, the V gene TRBV7-9; the D is unclear. This CDR3 region has 13 residues. Germline-derived CDR1 and CDR2 are SEHNR and FQNEAQ (reference sequence). V was cut by 4 bases and J by 5 bases, with 12 bases left in between. The CDR3 loop reads CASSWVQADEQYF. The CDR3 DNA sequence: TGTGCCAGCAGCTGGGTTCAGGCGGACGAGCAGTACTTC.

This chain uses TRBV2 with TRBJ1-4; D is undetermined. This CDR3 is 14 amino acids long. V gave up 7 bases and J gave up 8 bases, with 17 bases separating them. CDR1 SNHLY and CDR2 FYNNEI come from the germline V gene. The CDR3 sequence is CASTGGWAGEKLFF. CDR3 DNA: TGTGCCAGCACGGGAGGGTGGGCAGGCGAAAAACTGTTTTTT.

This chain connects TRBV7-2 to TRBJ2-1, with D uncertain. Germline V gives CDR1 SGHTA, CDR2 FQGNSA. Trimming pared 1 base from V and 9 bases from J, leaving 10 bases between. The CDR3 extends over 13 amino acids. CDR3 loop: CASSLDPGPEQFF. As DNA, the CDR3 is TGTGCCAGCAGCTTAGACCCAGGCCCTGAGCAGTTCTTC. The full variable domain, in which reference TRBV7-2 and TRBJ2-1 provide the parts outside the CDR3, is GAGVSQSPSNKVTEKGKDVELRCDPISGHTALYWYRQSLGQGLEFLIYFQGNSAPDKSGLPSDRFSAERTGGSVSTLTIQRTQQEDSAVYLCASSLDPGPEQFFGPGTRLTVL.

The table lists this clone with a few counts. This rearrangement joins TRBV27 to TRBJ1-2; D uncertain. This CDR3 region has 11 residues. From germline, CDR1 is MNHEY and CDR2 SMNVEV (reference sequence). V was trimmed by 8 bases and J by 5 bases, leaving 9 bases between them. CDR3 DNA: TGTGCCAGCGCCAGGCATTATGGCTACACCTTC. It is translated as CASARHYGYTF.

The rearrangement links TRBV6-5 to TRBJ2-7, with D uncertain. V shed 5 bases and J shed 0 bases, with 5 bases lying between them. This CDR3 has 12 amino acids. CDR1 is MNHEY, CDR2 SVGAGI, per germline. The CDR3 is CASSTASYEQYF. CDR3 in DNA: TGTGCCAGCAGTACAGCCTCCTACGAGCAGTACTTC.